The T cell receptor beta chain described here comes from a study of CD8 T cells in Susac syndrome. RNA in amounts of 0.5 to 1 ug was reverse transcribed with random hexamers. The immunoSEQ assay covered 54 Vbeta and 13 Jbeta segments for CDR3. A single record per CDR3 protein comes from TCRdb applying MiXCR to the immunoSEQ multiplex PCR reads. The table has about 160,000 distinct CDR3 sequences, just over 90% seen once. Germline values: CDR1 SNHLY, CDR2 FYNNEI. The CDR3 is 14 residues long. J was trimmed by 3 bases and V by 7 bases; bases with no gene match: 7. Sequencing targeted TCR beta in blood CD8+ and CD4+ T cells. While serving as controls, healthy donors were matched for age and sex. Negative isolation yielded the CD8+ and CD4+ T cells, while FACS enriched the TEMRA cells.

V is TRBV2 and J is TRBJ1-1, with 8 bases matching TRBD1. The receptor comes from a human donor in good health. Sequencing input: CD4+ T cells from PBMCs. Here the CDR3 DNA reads TGTGCCAGCACCACAGGACAGGGAGACACTGAAGCTTTCTTT. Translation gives CASTTGQGDTEAFF. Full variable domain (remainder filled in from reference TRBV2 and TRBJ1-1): EPEVTQTPSHQVTQMGQEVILRCVPISNHLYFYWYRQILGQKVEFLVSFYNNEISEKSEIFDDQFSVERPDGSNFTLKIRSTKLEDSAMYFCASTTGQGDTEAFFGQGTRLTVV.